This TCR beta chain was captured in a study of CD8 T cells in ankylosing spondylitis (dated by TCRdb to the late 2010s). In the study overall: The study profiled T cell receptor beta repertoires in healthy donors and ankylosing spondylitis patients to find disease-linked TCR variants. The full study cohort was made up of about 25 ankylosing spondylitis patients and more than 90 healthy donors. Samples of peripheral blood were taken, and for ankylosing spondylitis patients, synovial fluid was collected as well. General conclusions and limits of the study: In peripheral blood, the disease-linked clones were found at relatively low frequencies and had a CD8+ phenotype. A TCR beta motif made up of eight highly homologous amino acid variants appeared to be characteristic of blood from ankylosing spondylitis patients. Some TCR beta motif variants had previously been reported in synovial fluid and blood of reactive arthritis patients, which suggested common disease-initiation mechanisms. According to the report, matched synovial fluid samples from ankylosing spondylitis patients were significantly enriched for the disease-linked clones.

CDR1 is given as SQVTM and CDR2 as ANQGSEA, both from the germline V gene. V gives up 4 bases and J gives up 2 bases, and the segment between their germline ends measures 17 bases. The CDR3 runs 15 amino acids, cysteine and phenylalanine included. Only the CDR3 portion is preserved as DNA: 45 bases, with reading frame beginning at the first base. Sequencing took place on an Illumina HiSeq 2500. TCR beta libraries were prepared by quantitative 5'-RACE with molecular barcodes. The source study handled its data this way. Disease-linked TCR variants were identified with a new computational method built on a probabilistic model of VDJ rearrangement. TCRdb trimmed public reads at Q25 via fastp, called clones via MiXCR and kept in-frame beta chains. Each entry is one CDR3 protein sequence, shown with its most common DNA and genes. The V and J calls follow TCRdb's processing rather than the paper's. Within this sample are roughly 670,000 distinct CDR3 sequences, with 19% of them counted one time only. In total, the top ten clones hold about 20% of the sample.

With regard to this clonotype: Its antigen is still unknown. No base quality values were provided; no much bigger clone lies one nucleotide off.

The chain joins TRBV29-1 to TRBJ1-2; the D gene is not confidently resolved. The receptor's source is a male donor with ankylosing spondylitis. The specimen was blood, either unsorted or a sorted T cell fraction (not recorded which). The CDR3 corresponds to CSVALFEQTNYGYTF. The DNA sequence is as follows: TGCAGCGTTGCCCTCTTCGAGCAGACGAACTATGGCTACACCTTC.